A selection of T cell receptor beta chains follows, all from one sample in a study of T-cell memory formation after mild COVID-19. Via MiXCR, TCRdb re-called the 5' RACE reads, giving one row per CDR3 protein. The table lists about 38,000 distinct CDR3 sequences, roughly an eighth of them singletons, with 29% in the top ten. The sequenced material came from PBMCs or a T cell subset sorted from them (not recorded which). These receptors were collected from a man between 18 and 35 years old who had mild COVID-19 (a few samples of this study predate the infection). Cell type and time point are not known. The CDR3 runs from the conserved cysteine through the conserved F or W. A D gene is named only where the DNA matches it firmly. Clone size, where shown, is once, few, many, or a class for clones that have expanded.

.	.	TRBV7-3	TRBJ2-3	TGTGCCAGCAGCTCGGGGGCTTCCACAGATACGCAGTATTTT	CASSSGASTDTQYF
.	many	TRBV3-2	TRBJ1-3	TGTGCCAGCAGCCAAGAGGGTAGGGGCGCCGAAAACACCATATATTTT	CASSQEGRGAENTIYF
.	many	TRBV4-3	TRBJ1-2	TGCGCCAGCAGCCAAGCGATTTCGAACTATGGCTACACCTTC	CASSQAISNYGYTF
.	many	TRBV7-8	TRBJ1-5	TGTGCCAGCAGCTCCTACGACCCCGGGAATCAGCCCCAGCATTTT	CASSSYDPGNQPQHF
.	.	TRBV7-9	TRBJ1-2	TGTGCCAGCAGCCCCCTAAATGGCTACACCTTC	CASSPLNGYTF
.	many	TRBV29-1	TRBJ2-2	TGCAGCGTGTTTTCAGGGGACCTTTCGCTTGGCGGGGAGCTGTTTTTT	CSVFSGDLSLGGELFF
.	many	TRBV4-1	TRBJ1-1	TGCGCCAGCAGCCAAGATTTGGGGGGAGGCACTGAAGCTTTCTTT	CASSQDLGGGTEAFF
TRBD1	many	TRBV4-3	TRBJ2-1	TGCGCCAGCAGCCAAGGGACAGGGGTAACCTACAATGAGCAGTTCTTC	CASSQGTGVTYNEQFF
.	many	TRBV11-1	TRBJ1-1	TGTGCCAGCAGCCGAGCGGGCACTGAAGCTTTCTTT	CASSRAGTEAFF
.	many	TRBV6-2/TRBV6-3	TRBJ2-7	TGTGCCAGCAGTTACGAGAGCGGAACAGGGTTGACCTACGAGCAGTACTTC	CASSYESGTGLTYEQYF
.	many	TRBV20-1	TRBJ2-1	TGCAGTGCCGTGACCTACAATGAGCAGTTCTTC	CSAVTYNEQFF
TRBD2	many	TRBV5-1	TRBJ2-1	TGCGCCAGCAGCTTGGGGACTAGCTTGAGCCGGGAGCAGTTCTTC	CASSLGTSLSREQFF
TRBD2	many	TRBV2	TRBJ2-3	TGTGCCAGCACACCACGACTAGCGGAGCCGGCTGGAGTGCAGTATTTT	CASTPRLAEPAGVQYF
.	many	TRBV15	TRBJ2-5	TGTGCCACCAGCTCCCGGGACATCATGGGGACCCAGTACTTC	CATSSRDIMGTQYF
TRBD1	.	TRBV18	TRBJ2-3	TGTGCCAGCTCACCACCTCGGACAGGGGTTGATACGCAGTATTTT	CASSPPRTGVDTQYF
TRBD2	many	TRBV4-2	TRBJ2-2	TGTGCCAGCCACCCAATTGGGACTAGCTACACCGGGGAGCTGTTTTTT	CASHPIGTSYTGELFF
TRBD2	many	TRBV4-2	TRBJ2-1	TGTGCCAGCAGCCAAAACTTACCTAGCGGGGGATACAATGAGCAGTTCTTC	CASSQNLPSGGYNEQFF